By its share, the clone carrying this T cell receptor (beta chain) is medium-sized (0.01 to 0.1%). Its antigen is currently unknown. These data belong to a study of T cell repertoires in aging, cancer and after chemotherapy. A mixed TRB-A/B primer pool amplified rearranged TRB by multiplex touch-down PCR. MiXCR, applied by TCRdb to the multiplex PCR reads, yields one record per CDR3 protein. The sample carries almost 5,000 distinct CDR3 sequences, 20% to 25% recorded once. Losses at the gene ends were 6 bases for V and 7 bases for J; bases not matched to a gene: 18. This CDR3 is built from 17 residues. The V gene's germline CDR1 is MNHEY and CDR2 SMNVEV (reference sequence). The template was genomic DNA from peripheral blood, not RNA. The study's findings and limits: Compared with age-matched healthy donors, untreated hematological or solid cancer patients showed higher blood TCR clonality.

The sequencing sample was made of blood. The rearrangement joins TRBV27 to TRBJ2-5; the match to TRBD2 covers 9 bases. The clonotype was recovered from a human donor in good health. The donor label of this sample is uncertain. CDR3 residues: CASRFSFGAGGPGTQYF. CDR3 nucleotides: TGTGCCAGCAGATTCAGTTTCGGAGCGGGAGGCCCCGGGACCCAGTACTTC.